The 5 T cell receptor beta chains reported below all come from one sample, sequenced in a study of T cells after yellow fever vaccination (dated by TCRdb to about 2019). This specimen's treatment or condition label, per the study, means: live attenuated yellow fever vaccine strain. The method was 5' RACE. Sequencing relied on an Illumina NovaSeq 6000. TCRdb itself trimmed the public reads at Q25 with fastp, ran MiXCR and retained productive beta chains. Rows are combined by CDR3 protein, so each entry shows the most common genes and DNA. The sample table holds roughly 320,000 distinct CDR3 sequences, of which around 10% were seen once. Roughly 3% of the sample goes to the ten largest clones. The sequences come from CD4+ T cells sorted from PBMCs, collected 45 days after the yellow fever booster vaccination. The receptor source for this set is a man aged 18 to 30 who received the YFV17D yellow fever vaccine.

This sequence joins TRBV2 and TRBJ1-2; D possibly corresponds to TRBD1 (5 bases). The CDR3 is 12 amino acids. Germline lookup yields CDR1 SNHLY and CDR2 FYNNEI. V gave up 6 bases and J gave up 7 bases, with 12 bases separating them. The CDR3 nucleotides read TGTGCCAGCAGCACCTCAGGGCCTGGCTACACCTTC. Translating gives CASSTSGPGYTF.

The table lists this clonotype with a few counts. The chain uses TRBV7-3 and TRBJ2-3, with no clear D. V lost 4 bases and J lost 5, with 19 bases in between. CDR3 length: 16 amino acids. The germline gives CDR1 SGHTA, CDR2 FQGTGA. The CDR3 nucleotides are TGTGCCAGCAGCTCCCTGGTAGGAAGGGTAGTAGATACGCAGTATTTT. Translated: CASSSLVGRVVDTQYF.

The table lists this clonotype with many counts. V and J are TRBV20-1 and TRBJ2-7; 7 bases fit TRBD1. With 4 bases clipped from V and 3 bases from J, the junction kept 6 bases outside the gene matches. The length of the CDR3 is 13 residues. Germline CDR1 DFQATT, CDR2 SNEGSKA (reference sequence). Here the CDR3 DNA reads TGCAGTGCTAACGGACAGGTGGACTACGAGCAGTACGTC. Protein product: CSANGQVDYEQYV.

This clonotype was seen only a few times. This chain connects TRBV9 to TRBJ2-3; D uncertain. V shed 0 bases and J shed 2 bases, with 7 bases lying between them. This CDR3 is 14 amino acids long. Germline V gene lookup returns CDR1 SGDLS and CDR2 YYNGEE. Here the CDR3 DNA reads TGTGCCAGCAGCGTAGGGTCTAACACAGATACGCAGTATTTT. Protein sequence: CASSVGSNTDTQYF.

This clonotype has a handful of counts. The V call is TRBV29-1, the J call TRBJ2-1, with D unresolved. This CDR3 has 14 amino acids. Germline CDR1 and CDR2: SQVTM and ANQGSEA. V lost 7 bases to trimming and J lost 0 bases, with 13 bases between them. The CDR3 nucleotides read TGCAGCGCCGCGGTACAAAGCTCCTACAATGAGCAGTTCTTC. It is translated as CSAAVQSSYNEQFF.